This T cell receptor (beta chain) is from a study of technical replicates of blood from a handful of donors. The data were produced by immunoSEQ multiplex PCR, yet TCRdb's version contains in-frame clones alone and is incomplete. In the table there are 50,000 to 70,000 clones, about 95% of which are singletons. Germline loops: CDR1 ENHRY, CDR2 SYGVKD. The CDR3 length is 14 residues. V gave up 6 bases and J gave up 5 bases; unmatched junction bases: 3. This TCR derives from a human donor in good health. Some clones in this sample may be carry-over from other donors' samples. The sequenced sample consisted of PBMCs. This chain connects TRBV10-3 to TRBJ2-2; TRBD2 matches at 10 bases. The CDR3 here is CAIRQREGTGELFF. The CDR3 nucleotides read TGTGCCATCAGGCAGCGGGAGGGTACCGGGGAGCTGTTTTTT.